This passage covers 32 T cell receptor beta chains from one sample sequenced in a study of tumor-infiltrating lymphocytes in primary liver carcinoma. Production of TCR beta cDNA used 500 ng total RNA together with a constant-region primer. Three nested multiplex PCR rounds of slightly modified ARM-PCR generated TCR beta libraries. TRBV1-TRBV30 forward and Cbeta reverse primers drove the first two approximately 10-cycle rounds. A single record per CDR3 protein comes from TCRdb applying MiXCR to the multiplex PCR reads. The data contain 310,000 or so distinct CDR3 sequences, 65% of them singletons. Blood RNA originated from unsorted whole blood, with germline DNA additionally extracted. The sequenced material came from peripheral blood. The receptors shown here come from a man in his forties with primary liver carcinoma and hepatitis B virus infection.

The V call is TRBV28, the J call TRBJ2-5; D gene ambiguous. The germline CDR1 and CDR2 sequences are MDHEN and SYDVKM. There are 14 residues in the CDR3. Trimming took 4 bases from V and 2 from J, leaving 11 bases between them. This chain's CDR3 is CASSSGRPQETQYF. The CDR3 DNA reads as TGTGCCAGCAGTTCCGGACGCCCACAAGAGACCCAGTACTTC. Using reference TRBV28 and TRBJ2-5 for the parts outside the CDR3, the full variable domain is DVKVTQSSRYLVKRTGEKVFLECVQDMDHENMFWYRQDPGLGLRLIYFSYDVKMKEKGDIPEGYSVSREKKERFSLILESASTNQTSMYLCASSSGRPQETQYFGPGTRLLVL.

The chain has TRBV11-2 and TRBJ2-7; D is perhaps TRBD1 (6 bases). The CDR3 runs to 16 residues. Germline V lookup: CDR1 SGHAT, CDR2 FQNNGV. Trimming removed 5 bases from V and 3 bases from J, with 20 bases in between. The DNA for the CDR3 is TGTGCCAGCAGCCCCTACTTCGGGATAGGGGGCTACGAGCAGTACTTC. Translated, it gives CASSPYFGIGGYEQYF. Combining the CDR3 with reference TRBV11-2 and TRBJ2-7 gives the whole variable domain EAGVAQSPRYKIIEKRQSVAFWCNPISGHATLYWYQQILGQGPKLLIQFQNNGVVDDSQLPKDRFSAERLKGVDSTLKIQPAKLEDSAVYLCASSPYFGIGGYEQYFGPGTRLTVT.

The CDR3 coding sequence is TGTGCCAGCAGCTTAGGGTCGGGGCCCGACTCTGGGGCCAACGTCCTGACTTTC. It translates to CASSLGSGPDSGANVLTF. The J gene is TRBJ2-6, the V gene TRBV11-2; the D call may be TRBD1 or TRBD2 (5 bases each). From germline, CDR1 is SGHAT and CDR2 FQNNGV. V shed 1 base and J shed 0 bases, with 13 bases lying between them. The CDR3 has 18 residues.

Worth noting for this clonotype: A clone one base away is much larger, so this may be a read error. The V and J genes are TRBV6-1 and TRBJ2-1; no definite D call. Germline assignment: CDR1 MNHNS and CDR2 SASEGT. Trimming pared 6 bases from V and 4 bases from J, leaving 10 bases between. The CDR3 is 13 amino acids. CDR3 bases: TGTGCCAGCAGATACACGGTGTACAATGAGCAGTTCTTC. It translates to CASRYTVYNEQFF.

This rearrangement joins TRBV11-2 to TRBJ2-4; perhaps D is TRBD1 or TRBD2 (5 bases each). Germline-derived CDR1 and CDR2 are SGHAT and FQNNGV. V was trimmed by 5 bases and J by 4 bases, leaving 15 bases between them. The CDR3 sequence is 15 residues long. This chain's CDR3 is CASSARDAIKNIQYF. CDR3 in DNA: TGTGCCAGCAGCGCTCGGGACGCCATAAAAAACATTCAGTACTTC.

The J gene is TRBJ2-7, the V gene TRBV11-2; D is undetermined. Germline V gene sequence: CDR1 SGHAT, CDR2 FQNNGV. Trimming cost V 1 base and J 0 bases, with 19 bases left between them. The CDR3 is 18 amino acids. The CDR3 spells CASSLGPVVAVGSYEQYF. CDR3 in DNA: TGTGCCAGCAGCTTAGGCCCCGTTGTTGCGGTAGGCTCCTACGAGCAGTACTTC. The entire variable domain, with the rest obtained from reference TRBV11-2 and TRBJ2-7, is as follows: EAGVAQSPRYKIIEKRQSVAFWCNPISGHATLYWYQQILGQGPKLLIQFQNNGVVDDSQLPKDRFSAERLKGVDSTLKIQPAKLEDSAVYLCASSLGPVVAVGSYEQYFGPGTRLTVT.

In the case of this clonotype: Since no conserved phenylalanine or tryptophan closes the CDR3, a read error is the likely cause. The chain employs TRBV4-1 and TRBJ1-6, with D possibly matching TRBD1 (6 bases). From germline, CDR1 is MGHRA and CDR2 YSYEKL. The CDR3 spans 14 residues. V was clipped by 7 bases and J by 7 bases, with 14 bases between them. Here the CDR3 DNA reads TGCGCCAGCAACCTACAGGGTATCAATTCACCCCTCCACCTT. Its protein product is CASNLQGINSPLHL.

This clonotype showed up many times. The J gene is TRBJ2-7, the V gene TRBV6-6; D assignment may be TRBD1 or TRBD2 (6 bases each). The CDR3 is 13 amino acids. Germline CDR1 reads MNHNY; CDR2 reads SVGAGI (reference sequence). V shed 4 bases and J shed 7 bases, with 14 bases lying between them. Written as DNA, the CDR3 is TGTGCCAGCAGTTGGGGGGCGGGGTCGGAGCAGTACTTC. Residues: CASSWGAGSEQYF.

In the case of this clonotype: This could be a read error, since a much larger clone is one nucleotide away. Likely a read error: the CDR3 ends without its conserved phenylalanine or tryptophan. The DNA is omitted, as the CDR3 cannot be located on it reliably, and the CDR3 follows TCRdb's listing. This chain connects TRBV6-1 to TRBJ2-7. The CDR3 is made up of 13 amino acids, end residues included. Germline values: CDR1 MNHNS, CDR2 SASEGT. This CDR3 reads CASSEGMALPEYS.

The genes are TRBV28 and TRBJ1-2; D not resolved. This CDR3 spans 12 amino acids. Trimming pared 10 bases from V and 2 bases from J, leaving 11 bases between. Per the germline V gene, CDR1 is MDHEN and CDR2 is SYDVKM. The CDR3 DNA follows: TGTGCCAACACAGACAAAAACTATGGCTACACCTTC. It translates to CANTDKNYGYTF.

This clonotype was seen at least ten times. CDR3 nucleotide sequence: TGTGCCACCAGTGATACAGGGGGCGCAGATACGCAGTATTTT. It yields the protein CATSDTGGADTQYF. The chain uses TRBV24-1 and TRBJ2-3; 9 positions agree with TRBD1. J gave up 4 bases and V 3 bases, and 1 base lay outside the gene matches. This CDR3 comprises 14 residues. Per the germline V gene, CDR1 is KGHDR and CDR2 is SFDVKD.

This rearrangement joins TRBV5-1 to TRBJ1-1, with TRBD1 matching 11 bases. The V segment lost 4 bases and the J segment 12 bases; nucleotides outside the gene matches: 17. Germline CDR1 SGHRS, CDR2 YFSETQ. This CDR3 is built from 16 residues. The CDR3 DNA reads as TGCGCCAGCAGCCAGACACCGGGACAGGGGGGGACTAAATCTTTCTTT. Translated: CASSQTPGQGGTKSFF.

At least ten counts were recorded for this clonotype. A read error may be the cause here, since a much bigger clone is one base away. V and J are TRBV11-2 and TRBJ2-3; D is unclear. The CDR3 is 12 amino acids. Germline V lookup: CDR1 SGHAT, CDR2 FQNNGV. CDR3 amino acids: CASSLVGDTRYF. CDR3 sequence (DNA): TGTGCCAGCAGCTTAGTAGGAGATACGCGGTATTTT.

This clonotype was seen repeatedly, ten times or more. CDR3: CSVDGDGPGTDTQYF. CDR3 in DNA: TGCAGCGTTGATGGGGACGGACCAGGGACAGATACGCAGTATTTT. The J gene is TRBJ2-3, the V gene TRBV29-1, with D perhaps TRBD1 or TRBD2 (5 bases each). V was trimmed by 3 bases and J by 3 bases, leaving 16 bases between them. The germline CDR1 and CDR2 sequences are SQVTM and ANQGSEA. The CDR3 totals 15 residues.

In this sample, this clonotype turned up a few times. The CDR3 protein is CASSLGARARNEQFF. DNA for the CDR3: TGTGCCAGCAGCTTGGGCGCGAGGGCCCGAAATGAGCAGTTCTTC. The rearrangement joins TRBV5-7 to TRBJ2-1; weak D call: TRBD2 (5 bases). TRBV5-7 is designated an ORF whose function remains uncertain. This CDR3 is 15 amino acids long. V was pared by 0 bases and J by 7 bases, with 14 bases between.

With respect to this clonotype: One end of the junction fails to match germline, which may point to a read error. The CDR3, as DNA: TGTGCCTGCAGCTCGAATCCGACCAGGGAGCTGTTTTTT. Protein product: CACSSNPTRELFF. This chain connects TRBV11-3 to TRBJ2-2; D call uncertain. The CDR3 contains 13 residues. Germline lookup yields CDR1 SGHNT and CDR2 YENEEA.

The rearrangement joins TRBV14 to TRBJ2-7, with 7 bases fitting TRBD2. With V trimmed by 5 bases and J by 7 bases, 11 bases remained unmatched. The CDR3 totals 14 residues. Germline V gene data show CDR1 as SGHDN and CDR2 as FVKESK. CDR3 coding DNA: TGTGCCAGCAGCTACACCCGGGGACTAAAGGAGCAGTACTTC. This translates into CASSYTRGLKEQYF.

The CDR3 DNA reads as TGCGCCAGCAGCTTGGGGGCTAGCGAGCCCACAGATACGCAGTATTTT. Its protein is CASSLGASEPTDTQYF. V and J are TRBV5-1 and TRBJ2-3, with D tentatively TRBD2 (6 bases). Trimming took 0 bases from V and 2 from J, leaving 13 bases between them. The CDR3 is 16 residues long. Germline CDR1 SGHRS, CDR2 YFSETQ. The full variable domain, its missing parts supplied by reference TRBV5-1 and TRBJ2-3, is KAGVTQTPRYLIKTRGQQVTLSCSPISGHRSVSWYQQTPGQGLQFLFEYFSETQRNKGNFPGRFSGRQFSNSRSEMNVSTLELGDSALYLCASSLGASEPTDTQYFGPGTRLTVL.

The gene calls are TRBV11-2 and TRBJ2-1, with no clear D. V lost 5 bases to trimming and J lost 13 bases, with 12 bases between them. CDR3 length equals 11 residues. Germline V lookup: CDR1 SGHAT, CDR2 FQNNGV. CDR3 region: CASSLSLGQFF. DNA for the CDR3: TGTGCCAGCAGCCTTAGCCTAGGACAGTTCTTC. Full variable domain (rest looked up from reference TRBV11-2 and TRBJ2-1): EAGVAQSPRYKIIEKRQSVAFWCNPISGHATLYWYQQILGQGPKLLIQFQNNGVVDDSQLPKDRFSAERLKGVDSTLKIQPAKLEDSAVYLCASSLSLGQFFGPGTRLTVL.

Concerning this clonotype: A much larger clone sits a single nucleotide away, making a read error possible. The chain combines TRBV29-1 with TRBJ2-1; TRBD2 matches at 11 bases. The germline V gene has CDR1 SQVTM and CDR2 ANQGSEA. There are 14 residues in the CDR3. DNA of the CDR3: TGCAGCGTCAGACTAGCGGGAACCCACAATGAGCAGTCCTTC. This translates into CSVRLAGTHNEQSF.

In DNA, the CDR3 is TGTGCCAGCAGCTTTTTGGCAGGAGGTGCAGATACGCTATATTTT. Amino acid sequence: CASSFLAGGADTLYF. The gene calls are TRBV11-2 and TRBJ2-3; weak D call: TRBD2 (5 bases). Germline-derived CDR1 and CDR2 are SGHAT and FQNNGV. V dropped 3 bases and J dropped 15 bases, with 25 bases sitting between them. The CDR3 contains 15 residues.

The sample holds a few counts of this clonotype. The genes are TRBV5-6 and TRBJ2-1, with D maybe TRBD1 (5 bases). The CDR3 has 14 residues. Germline CDR1 and CDR2: SGHDT and YYEEEE. V gave up 3 bases and J gave up 7 bases, with 14 bases separating them. The CDR3 DNA sequence: TGTGCCAGCAGCTCTTTGGGCCAGGGTAATGAGCAGTTCTTC. Translated: CASSSLGQGNEQFF.

Notes on this clonotype: The junction and the germline gene differ at one end; a read error may be behind it. The chain carries TRBV6-2 or TRBV6-3 and TRBJ1-5; a possible D gene is TRBD1 (6 bases). With the DNA end fitting TRBJ2-3 better, the J assignment may be wrong. The CDR3 contains 14 residues. The germline CDR1 and CDR2 sequences are MNHEY and SVGEGT. The CDR3 coding sequence is TGTACCAGCAGTTTGGGACAAGGCAATCAGCCCCAGTATTTT. This codes for CTSSLGQGNQPQYF.

Remarks on this clonotype: One end of the junction fails to match germline, which may point to a read error. The rearrangement joins TRBV6-4 to TRBJ2-2, with D perhaps matching TRBD1 (6 bases). The CDR3 is 15 amino acids. CDR1 is MRHNA and CDR2 is SNTAGT in the germline V gene. CDR3 region: CASSPDGRDTGELFF. CDR3 nucleotides: TGTGCTAGCAGTCCGGACGGACGGGACACCGGGGAGCTGTTTTTC.

V usage is TRBV5-1 and J usage is TRBJ2-7, with D hard to call. The CDR3 spans 13 residues. The V gene's germline CDR1 is SGHRS and CDR2 YFSETQ. Trimming took off 1 base at V and 4 bases at J, with 9 bases between the two ends. CDR3 DNA sequence: TGCGCCAGCAGCTTGCTGGTGGATTACGAGCAGTACTTC. Its translation: CASSLLVDYEQYF.

With respect to this clonotype: A junction boundary mismatches the germline segment, possibly from a read error. This chain connects TRBV11-2 to TRBJ2-5, with no clear D. CDR1 SGHAT and CDR2 FQNNGV come from the germline V gene. The CDR3 runs 12 residues. As DNA, the CDR3 is TGTGCCAGTAGCTTAGATTTAGAGACCAAGTACTTC. This gives the protein CASSLDLETKYF.

There are a few counts of this clonotype. This chain joins TRBV6-5 and TRBJ2-7; 7 positions match TRBD2. V was clipped by 4 bases and J by 5 bases; unmatched bases: 8. CDR1 MNHEY and CDR2 SVGAGI come from the germline V gene. This CDR3 comprises 14 residues. The CDR3 loop reads CASSSRGVYHEQYF. CDR3 nucleotide sequence: TGTGCCAGCAGTTCCCGGGGGGTTTACCACGAGCAGTACTTC.

A word on this clonotype: A much larger clone sits a single nucleotide away, making a read error possible. This chain connects TRBV6-6 to TRBJ2-3, with D possibly TRBD2 on 5 matching bases. This CDR3 region has 15 residues. Germline lookup yields CDR1 MNHNY and CDR2 SVGAGI (reference sequence). CDR3 sequence reads: CASSYPADGTDTLYF. CDR3 in DNA: TGTGCCAGCAGTTACCCAGCGGATGGCACAGATACGCTGTATTTT.

This clonotype was seen once. No conserved phenylalanine or tryptophan ends this CDR3, so it is likely a read error. This chain uses TRBV7-9 with TRBJ1-1, with D uncertain. This CDR3 contains 15 residues. V was cut by 1 base and J by 1 base, with 10 bases left in between. Germline CDR1 SEHNR, CDR2 FQNEAQ (reference sequence). The CDR3 DNA sequence: TGTGCCAGCAGCTTAGTTCGGCCTTCGAACACTGAAGCTTTCTTG. It encodes CASSLVRPSNTEAFL.

As concerns this clonotype: Just one base apart from a much larger clone, this may be a read error. The gene calls are TRBV12-3 or TRBV12-4 and TRBJ2-1, with a possible D match to TRBD2 (6 bases). The CDR3 length is 16 residues. V dropped 6 bases and J dropped 4 bases, with 19 bases sitting between them. The CDR3 nucleotides are TGTGCCAGCAGCGTTAGCTGGAGGGCCTTGTACAATGAGCAGTTCTTC. It specifies CASSVSWRALYNEQFF.

The chain joins TRBV2 to TRBJ2-1; D gene ambiguous. V shed 1 base and J shed 10 bases, with 5 bases lying between them. Per the germline V gene, CDR1 is SNHLY and CDR2 is FYNNEI. The length of the CDR3 is 11 residues. The DNA of the CDR3 is TGTGCCAGCAGTGAAGTAGTCGAGCAGTTCTTC. Translating it yields CASSEVVEQFF.

This clonotype is a singleton in its sample. Its ends do not fully match the called genes, so a read error is possible. This chain uses TRBV11-2 with TRBJ1-2; no clear D gene. CDR1 is SGHAT and CDR2 is FQNNGV in the germline V gene. The length of the CDR3 is 13 residues. The CDR3 DNA sequence: TGCGCCAGCAGCTTAGCGTTTGGGCATGGCTACACCTTC. The encoded protein is CASSLAFGHGYTF.